This record looks at one T cell receptor (beta chain) sequence and its context. Assay: immunoSEQ multiplex PCR; the TCRdb copy retains only in-frame clones and omits some. Of 40,000 to 55,000 clones listed, roughly nine tenths are singletons. Trimming left V 1 base short and J 0 bases short, with 5 bases between. From germline, CDR1 is SGHTA and CDR2 FQGNSA. This CDR3 is 14 amino acids long. The sample is drawn from a study of T cell changes during pregnancy in multiple sclerosis. The sample in question was CD4+ T cells from peripheral blood mononuclear cells, obtained after pregnancy. This clonotype was sampled from a female donor with multiple sclerosis, enrolled in a pregnancy study. The chain joins TRBV7-2 to TRBJ2-3; D is undetermined. The CDR3 region has the DNA TGTGCCAGCAGCTTAGTGCAGAGCACAGATACGCAGTATTTT. Its translation: CASSLVQSTDTQYF.